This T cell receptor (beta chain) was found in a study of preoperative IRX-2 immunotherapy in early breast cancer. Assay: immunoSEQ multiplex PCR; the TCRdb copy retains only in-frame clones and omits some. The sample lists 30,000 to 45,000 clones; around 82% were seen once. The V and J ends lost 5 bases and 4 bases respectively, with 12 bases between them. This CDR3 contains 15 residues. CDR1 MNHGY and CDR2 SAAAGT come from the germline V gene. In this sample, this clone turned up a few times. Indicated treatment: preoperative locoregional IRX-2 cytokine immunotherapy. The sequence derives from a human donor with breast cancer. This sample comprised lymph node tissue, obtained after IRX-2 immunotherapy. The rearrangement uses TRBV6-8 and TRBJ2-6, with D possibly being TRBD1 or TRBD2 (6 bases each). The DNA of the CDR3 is TGTGCCAGCAGTGAGGGGGGTGAAGGGGCCAACGTCCTGACTTTC. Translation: CASSEGGEGANVLTF.